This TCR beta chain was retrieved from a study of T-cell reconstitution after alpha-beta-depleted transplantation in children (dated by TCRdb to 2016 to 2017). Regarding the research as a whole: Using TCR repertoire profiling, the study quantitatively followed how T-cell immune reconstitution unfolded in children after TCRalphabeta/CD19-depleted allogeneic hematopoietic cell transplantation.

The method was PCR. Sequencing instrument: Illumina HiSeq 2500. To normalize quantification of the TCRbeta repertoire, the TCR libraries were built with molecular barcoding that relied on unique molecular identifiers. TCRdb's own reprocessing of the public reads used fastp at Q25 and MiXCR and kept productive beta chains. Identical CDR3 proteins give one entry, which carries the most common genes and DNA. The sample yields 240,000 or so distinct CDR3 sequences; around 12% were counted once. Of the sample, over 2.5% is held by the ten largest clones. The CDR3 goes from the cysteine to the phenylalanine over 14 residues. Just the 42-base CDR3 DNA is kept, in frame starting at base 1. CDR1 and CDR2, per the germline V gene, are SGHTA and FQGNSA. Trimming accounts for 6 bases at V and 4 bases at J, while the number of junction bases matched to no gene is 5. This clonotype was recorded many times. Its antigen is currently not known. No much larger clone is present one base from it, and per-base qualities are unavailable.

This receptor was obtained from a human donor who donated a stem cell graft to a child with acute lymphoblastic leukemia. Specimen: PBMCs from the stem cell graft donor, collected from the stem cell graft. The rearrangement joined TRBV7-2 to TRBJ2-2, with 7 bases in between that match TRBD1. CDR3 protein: CASRPTGSTGELFF. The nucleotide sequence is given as TGTGCCAGCAGACCGACAGGGAGCACCGGGGAGCTGTTTTTT.